These 27 T cell receptor beta chains originate from one sample sequenced in a study of cytomegalovirus exposure and HLA in healthy donors. PCR used 60 Vbeta primers and 13 Jbeta primers. Here immunoSEQ multiplex PCR was the method, and the copy in TCRdb shows in-frame clones only, minus some. The table records roughly 190,000 clones, 81% of them present only once. The specimen sequenced was PBMCs. These receptors were collected from a man between 40 and 49 years old in good health and CMV-seropositive.

This rearrangement joins TRBV29-1 to TRBJ1-4, with D perhaps matching TRBD1 (5 bases). CDR1 is SQVTM and CDR2 is ANQGSEA in the germline V gene. Trimming left V 7 bases short and J 7 bases short, with 19 bases between. The CDR3 has 14 residues. CDR3: CSAAGQGKGEKLFF. The DNA of the CDR3 is TGCAGCGCAGCAGGTCAGGGCAAGGGTGAAAAACTGTTTTTT.

Comments on this clone: One junction end does not reproduce the germline sequence, and a read error may be involved. The rearrangement uses TRBV5-1 and TRBJ2-5; possible D gene TRBD2, 5 bases. CDR1 is SGHRS, CDR2 YFSETQ, per germline. The CDR3 extends over 15 amino acids. CDR3 DNA: TGCGCCAGCACCCCCGGCGGCGGGTACCAAGAGGCCCAGTACTTC. It is translated as CASTPGGGYQEAQYF. The full variable domain, in which reference TRBV5-1 and TRBJ2-5 provide the parts outside the CDR3, is KAGVTQTPRYLIKTRGQQVTLSCSPISGHRSVSWYQQTPGQGLQFLFEYFSETQRNKGNFPGRFSGRQFSNSRSEMNVSTLELGDSALYLCASTPGGGYQEAQYFGPGTRLLVL.

The chain uses TRBV15 and TRBJ2-7, with a tentative D call TRBD2 (7 bases). CDR3 length equals 12 residues. Germline CDR1 reads LNHNV; CDR2 reads YYDKDF (reference sequence). Trimming took 7 bases from V and 2 from J, leaving 9 bases between them. Here the CDR3 reads CATKGGAYEQYF. CDR3 nucleotide sequence: TGTGCCACCAAGGGGGGGGCCTACGAGCAGTACTTC. Combining the CDR3 with reference TRBV15 and TRBJ2-7 gives the whole variable domain DAMVIQNPRYQVTQFGKPVTLSCSQTLNHNVMYWYQQKSSQAPKLLFHYYDKDFNNEADTPDNFQSRRPNTSFCFLDIRSPGLGDTAMYLCATKGGAYEQYFGPGTRLTVT.

The chain is built from TRBV2 and TRBJ2-2, with 7 nucleotides matching TRBD1. This CDR3 region has 15 residues. Germline V gene lookup returns CDR1 SNHLY and CDR2 FYNNEI. V lost 2 bases and J lost 5; bases outside the gene matches: 5. The CDR3 nucleotides are TGTGCCAGCAGTGAACGGGGACAGAGTACCGGGGAGCTGTTTTTT. It encodes CASSERGQSTGELFF.

Only one count was recorded for this clone. The chain has TRBV11-1 and TRBJ2-5, with D perhaps TRBD2 (6 bases). V lost 4 bases to trimming and J lost 5 bases, with 17 bases between them. Germline CDR1 SGHAT, CDR2 FQDESV (reference sequence). This CDR3 comprises 15 residues. CDR3 nucleotide sequence: TGTGCCAGCAGCTCCCTTCGGGAGCCAGGGGAGACCCAGTACTTC. Protein sequence: CASSSLREPGETQYF.

The J gene is TRBJ1-2, the V gene TRBV2; weak D call: TRBD1 (5 bases). V lost 1 base and J lost 2, with 8 bases in between. Germline CDR1 is SNHLY and CDR2 is FYNNEI. The CDR3 is 14 amino acids. The CDR3 here is CASSEEAGNYGYTF. In DNA, the CDR3 is TGTGCCAGCAGTGAAGAGGCAGGGAACTATGGCTACACCTTC.

V and J are TRBV5-1 and TRBJ1-1, with D possibly TRBD1 on 5 matching bases. V lost 2 bases, J lost 3 bases, and 14 bases lay in between. Germline assignment: CDR1 SGHRS and CDR2 YFSETQ. The CDR3 totals 15 residues. In DNA, the CDR3 is TGCGCCAGCAGCTTATATCAAACGGGGGACACTGAAGCTTTCTTT. Its protein is CASSLYQTGDTEAFF. Full variable domain (missing parts from reference TRBV5-1 and TRBJ1-1): KAGVTQTPRYLIKTRGQQVTLSCSPISGHRSVSWYQQTPGQGLQFLFEYFSETQRNKGNFPGRFSGRQFSNSRSEMNVSTLELGDSALYLCASSLYQTGDTEAFFGQGTRLTVV.

This rearrangement joins TRBV9 to TRBJ2-2; TRBD1 agrees at 8 bases. The CDR3 runs 16 residues. From germline, CDR1 is SGDLS and CDR2 YYNGEE. V lost 4 bases, J lost 3 bases, and 8 bases stayed unmatched. The DNA of the CDR3 is TGTGCCAGCAGCCCCCGGACAGGGCGGTACACCGGGGAGCTGTTTTTT. Its protein is CASSPRTGRYTGELFF.

The V call is TRBV2, the J call TRBJ1-5, with 8 bases identical to TRBD1. The CDR3 is 13 residues long. Germline lookup yields CDR1 SNHLY and CDR2 FYNNEI. Unmatched junction bases numbered 1, after V lost 3 bases and J lost 6 bases. CDR3 loop: CASSDTGGQPQHF. The CDR3 DNA reads TGTGCCAGCAGTGATACAGGGGGTCAGCCCCAGCATTTT. Supplemented by reference TRBV2 and TRBJ1-5, the full variable domain reads EPEVTQTPSHQVTQMGQEVILRCVPISNHLYFYWYRQILGQKVEFLVSFYNNEISEKSEIFDDQFSVERPDGSNFTLKIRSTKLEDSAMYFCASSDTGGQPQHFGDGTRLSIL.

The V gene is TRBV5-4, the J gene TRBJ1-2, with a weak D call TRBD1 (6 bases). Per germline, CDR1 SGHNT and CDR2 YYREEE (reference sequence). The CDR3 extends over 14 amino acids. V was clipped by 4 bases and J by 4 bases, with 14 bases between them. CDR3 DNA sequence: TGTGCCAGCAGCCCCGACAGGAACGTCTATGGCTACACCTTC. The encoded protein is CASSPDRNVYGYTF. Full variable domain (remainder filled in from reference TRBV5-4 and TRBJ1-2): ETGVTQSPTHLIKTRGQQVTLRCSSQSGHNTVSWYQQALGQGPQFIFQYYREEENGRGNFPPRFSGLQFPNYSSELNVNALELDDSALYLCASSPDRNVYGYTFGSGTRLTVV.

The rearrangement joins TRBV19 to TRBJ2-1, with D unclear. Trimming stripped 5 bases from V and 7 bases from J, with 9 bases between. The CDR3 is 12 residues long. Germline assignment: CDR1 LNHDA and CDR2 SQIVND (reference sequence). CDR3 region: CASSFRWNEQFF. The CDR3 DNA follows: TGTGCCAGTAGTTTCCGGTGGAATGAGCAGTTCTTC.

This chain uses TRBV30 with TRBJ2-2; TRBD1 matches 7 bases. The germline V gene has CDR1 GTSNPN and CDR2 SVGIG (reference sequence). J was trimmed by 6 bases and V by 3 bases; bases with no gene match: 7. This CDR3 contains 14 residues. This CDR3 is CAWRSTGTPGELFF. The CDR3 DNA reads TGTGCCTGGAGGTCGACAGGGACACCCGGGGAGCTGTTTTTT.

The V gene is TRBV6-5, the J gene TRBJ1-2; 11 nucleotides match TRBD1. CDR3 size: 15 residues. The junction had 6 bases not matched to a gene; V was cut back by 7 bases and J by 2 bases. Germline assignment: CDR1 MNHEY and CDR2 SVGAGI. The CDR3 here is CASIPGQGANYGYTF. The CDR3 DNA reads TGTGCCAGCATCCCTGGACAGGGGGCGAACTATGGCTACACCTTC.

The chain is built from TRBV6-4 and TRBJ1-1; possible D gene TRBD1, 5 bases. V was cut by 10 bases and J by 5 bases, with 20 bases left in between. Germline values: CDR1 MRHNA, CDR2 SNTAGT. The CDR3 totals 14 residues. The CDR3 sequence is CATRGRQGDTEAFF. The CDR3 DNA sequence: TGTGCCACCCGTGGTCGGCAGGGTGATACTGAAGCTTTCTTT.

V gene TRBV19 combines with J gene TRBJ2-7; 7 bases are a match to TRBD1. Trimming at V came to 4 bases and at J to 3 bases, leaving 6 bases not matched to a gene. Germline V gene data show CDR1 as LNHDA and CDR2 as SQIVND (reference sequence). The length of the CDR3 is 14 residues. In DNA form, the CDR3 reads TGTGCCAGTAGTACCTCGGGACAGAGCTACGAGCAGTACTTC. Its protein product is CASSTSGQSYEQYF. Supplemented by reference TRBV19 and TRBJ2-7, the full variable domain reads DGGITQSPKYLFRKEGQNVTLSCEQNLNHDAMYWYRQDPGQGLRLIYYSQIVNDFQKGDIAEGYSVSREKKESFPLTVTSAQKNPTAFYLCASSTSGQSYEQYFGPGTRLTVT.

This clone has only a few counts. V usage is TRBV10-3 and J usage is TRBJ2-7; a weak D match, TRBD2 (6 bases). CDR3 size: 15 residues. Trimming pared 6 bases from V and 2 bases from J, leaving 17 bases between. Germline CDR1 is ENHRY and CDR2 is SYGVKD. In DNA form, the CDR3 reads TGTGCCATCAGCCCTTCGCGGGACGCGACCTACGAGCAGTACTTC. The encoded protein is CAISPSRDATYEQYF.

To note about this clone: A junction boundary mismatches the germline segment, possibly from a read error. This chain joins TRBV29-1 and TRBJ2-3, with D possibly TRBD1 on 5 matching bases. Germline-derived CDR1 and CDR2 are SQVTM and ANQGSEA. CDR3 length equals 12 residues. In nucleotides, the CDR3 is TGCAGCGTTCCCTGGGGCACAGATACGCGGTATTTT. Residues: CSVPWGTDTRYF.

This clone has a single count. The rearrangement uses TRBV18 and TRBJ2-7; TRBD1 might be the D (6 bases). The CDR3 sequence is 14 residues long. V was pared by 3 bases and J by 3 bases, with 12 bases between. Germline CDR1 is KGHSH and CDR2 is LQKENI. The CDR3 coding sequence is TGTGCCAGCTCACCCTTTGACAGGAACTACGAGCAGTACTTC. Amino acids: CASSPFDRNYEQYF.

The chain couples TRBV7-3 to TRBJ1-1, with unresolved D. V lost 4 bases and J lost 1, with 13 bases in between. The CDR3 totals 15 residues. Germline V CDR1 and CDR2: SGHTA, FQGTGA. The CDR3 spells CASSSVGSPNTEAFF. CDR3 nucleotide sequence: TGTGCCAGCAGCTCAGTGGGCAGCCCGAACACTGAAGCTTTCTTT.

The chain couples TRBV9 to TRBJ2-3; 9 nucleotides match TRBD2. The CDR3 is 16 residues long. Germline V CDR1 and CDR2: SGDLS, YYNGEE. Germline trimming cut 2 bases from V and 4 bases from J; bases unmatched to any gene: 8. The DNA of the CDR3 is TGTGCCAGCAGCGTGGATAGCGGGGGCGGCGCAGATACGCAGTATTTT. It codes for CASSVDSGGGADTQYF.

The chain has TRBV7-9 and TRBJ1-1, with 7 nucleotides matching TRBD1. J gave up 3 bases and V 7 bases, and 17 bases lay outside the gene matches. Germline V gives CDR1 SEHNR, CDR2 FQNEAQ (reference sequence). There are 17 residues in the CDR3. CDR3 loop: CASTPRRGGALDTEAFF. In DNA, the CDR3 is TGTGCCAGCACCCCCAGGCGAGGGGGCGCCTTGGACACTGAAGCTTTCTTT.

The V and J genes are TRBV5-6 and TRBJ2-5; 11 positions match TRBD2. This CDR3 region has 16 residues. With V trimmed by 0 bases and J by 1 base, 2 bases remained unmatched. Per the germline V gene, CDR1 is SGHDT and CDR2 is YYEEEE. In DNA, the CDR3 is TGTGCCAGCAGCTTGGTACTAGCGGGGGCCCAAGAGACCCAGTACTTC. Its translation: CASSLVLAGAQETQYF. Together with reference TRBV5-6 and TRBJ2-5, the CDR3 gives the full variable domain: DAGVTQSPTHLIKTRGQQVTLRCSPKSGHDTVSWYQQALGQGPQFIFQYYEEEERQRGNFPDRFSGHQFPNYSSELNVNALLLGDSALYLCASSLVLAGAQETQYFGPGTRLLVL.

The J gene is TRBJ2-1, the V gene TRBV6-5; TRBD2 agrees at 9 bases. The ends lost 9 bases at V and 9 bases at J; junction bases unmatched: 0. This CDR3 has 10 residues. Germline CDR1 is MNHEY and CDR2 is SVGAGI. The DNA for the CDR3 is TGTGCCAGTAGCGGGGGTGAGCAGTTCTTC. Residues: CASSGGEQFF.

The V and J genes are TRBV27 and TRBJ2-5; 9 nucleotides match TRBD1. V lost 5 bases, J lost 5 bases, and 9 bases stayed unmatched. Germline V lookup: CDR1 MNHEY, CDR2 SMNVEV (reference sequence). The CDR3 totals 15 residues. In DNA form, the CDR3 reads TGTGCCAGCAGTCCCCTGACAGGGGGTGGGGAGACCCAGTACTTC. It encodes CASSPLTGGGETQYF.

The chain links TRBV7-5 to TRBJ2-7; the table assigns TRBD2, which was not confirmed against the DNA. TRBV7-5 is an annotated pseudogene. This CDR3 comprises 15 residues. This CDR3 reads CVRSLVPGKGYEQYF. The CDR3 bases are TGTGTCAGAAGCTTAGTCCCGGGGAAGGGCTACGAGCAGTACTTC.

The chain combines TRBV5-1 with TRBJ1-2; TRBD1 aligns across 7 bases. The CDR3 consists of 13 residues. Germline lookup yields CDR1 SGHRS and CDR2 YFSETQ. The V gene end was trimmed by 4 bases and the J gene end by 6 bases; junction bases not matched to a gene: 6. CDR3 amino acids: CASSQGDTNGYTF. CDR3 bases: TGCGCCAGCAGCCAGGGGGACACGAATGGCTACACCTTC.

The rearrangement uses TRBV10-3 and TRBJ2-1; D perhaps matches TRBD2 (6 bases). V was trimmed by 0 bases and J by 6 bases, leaving 6 bases between them. Germline V gene data show CDR1 as ENHRY and CDR2 as SYGVKD. The CDR3 is made up of 13 amino acids. The CDR3 coding sequence is TGTGCCATCAGTGAGTCGGAGGGCAATGAGCAGTTCTTC. It yields the protein CAISESEGNEQFF.